A single sample is the source of the 7 T cell receptor beta chains below, sequenced in a study of vaccination and CD4 T cells after COVID-19. These receptors are not linked to any known antigen. This sample's treatment: approximately 9-day PBMC culture with coronavirus spike peptide pools or control peptides (ViraFEST assay). Cultured CD4+ T-cell DNA underwent Oncomine TCR Beta short-read sequencing. TCRdb processed the PCR reads anew with MiXCR; each CDR3 protein has one entry. The sample includes about 23,000 distinct CDR3 sequences, around 54% of them seen just once. The sequenced sample consisted of CD4+ T cells from blood, cultured in vitro. The receptor set was obtained from a human donor who had recovered from COVID-19.

The V and J genes are TRBV7-2 and TRBJ2-1, with 11 bases fitting TRBD2. Trimming cost V 2 bases and J 5 bases; bases outside gene matches: 2. The CDR3 spans 15 residues. Germline lookup yields CDR1 SGHTA and CDR2 FQGNSA. The CDR3 is CASSLQLAGDNEQFF. For the CDR3, the DNA is TGTGCCAGCAGCTTACAACTAGCGGGAGACAATGAGCAGTTCTTC.

This clonotype occurred a few times. V is TRBV7-9 and J is TRBJ1-6; 9 bases map to TRBD1. This CDR3 spans 18 amino acids. Germline CDR1 and CDR2: SEHNR and FQNEAQ (reference sequence). Unmatched junction bases numbered 13, after V lost 3 bases and J lost 7 bases. The CDR3 region has the DNA TGTGCCAGCAGCTTCGGGGACAGGGTTTCAGGAGCAAATTCACCCCTCCACTTT. Its protein product is CASSFGDRVSGANSPLHF.

DNA of the CDR3: TGTGCCTGGAGTGTTGCCCGGGGCGGCTACACCTTC. Protein sequence: CAWSVARGGYTF. The rearrangement links TRBV30 to TRBJ1-2; weak D call: TRBD1 (5 bases). V dropped 0 bases and J dropped 8 bases, with 10 bases sitting between them. From germline, CDR1 is GTSNPN and CDR2 SVGIG (reference sequence). The CDR3 runs 12 residues.

This clonotype was found a few times. The chain carries TRBV20-1 and TRBJ2-5; the D gene is possibly TRBD2 (5 bases). Trimming shortened V by 7 bases and J by 5 bases, and 17 bases separated the two germline ends. This CDR3 is 13 amino acids long. Germline loops: CDR1 DFQATT, CDR2 SNEGSKA (reference sequence). In nucleotides, the CDR3 is TGCAGTGGGGAGCCCATGGAGAGGGAGACCCAGTACTTC. Its translation is CSGEPMERETQYF.

This chain links TRBV14 with TRBJ1-6, with D unresolved. V was shortened by 2 bases and J by 7 bases, with 15 bases between the two germline ends. This CDR3 spans 16 amino acids. The germline gives CDR1 SGHDN, CDR2 FVKESK. This CDR3 reads CASSQRGGLYNSPLHF. As DNA, the CDR3 is TGTGCCAGCAGCCAAAGAGGAGGGCTGTACAATTCACCCCTCCACTTT.

The chain links TRBV6-1 to TRBJ2-7, with TRBD1 as a possible D gene (6 bases). This CDR3 contains 12 residues. V was pared by 4 bases and J by 4 bases, with 8 bases between. Germline loops: CDR1 MNHNS, CDR2 SASEGT. CDR3 nucleotide sequence: TGTGCCAGCAGTGGGGACAAGTACGAGCAGTACTTC. Its protein product is CASSGDKYEQYF.

In this sample, this clonotype turned up a few times. V and J are TRBV19 and TRBJ1-2; 7 bases align to TRBD1. J gave up 4 bases and V 6 bases, and 8 bases lay outside the gene matches. The CDR3 totals 14 residues. CDR1 is LNHDA, CDR2 SQIVND, per germline (reference sequence). The CDR3 region is CASSPRQGLYGYTF. The DNA of the CDR3 is TGTGCCAGTAGCCCGAGACAGGGTCTCTATGGCTACACCTTC. The complete variable domain, with remaining parts taken from reference TRBV19 and TRBJ1-2, reads DGGITQSPKYLFRKEGQNVTLSCEQNLNHDAMYWYRQDPGQGLRLIYYSQIVNDFQKGDIAEGYSVSREKKESFPLTVTSAQKNPTAFYLCASSPRQGLYGYTFGSGTRLTVV.